This TCR beta chain emerged from a study of CXCR3-negative and CXCR3-positive naive CD8 T cells. About this clonotype itself: Its target is not known.

Study-level results: Diversity in memory CD8+ cells fell much lower than the comparably high levels seen in both naive subsets.

TRB cDNA libraries were made by UMI-labeled 5' RACE. Reanalyzing the 5' RACE reads, TCRdb keeps one entry per CDR3 protein, without DNA. Its clone listing holds over 100,000 distinct CDR3 sequences. Germline assignment: CDR1 SGHVS and CDR2 FNYEAQ. The CDR3 runs to 17 residues. The sequencing sample was made of naive CXCR3- CD8+ T cells from blood. Sample subset: CD45RO-CCR7+CD27+CD95- naive CD8+ T cells lacking CXCR3 (TNR3-). The chain links TRBV7-6 to TRBJ2-1; the D call of TRBD2 rests on TCRdb alone, since no DNA is present to check it. This clonotype was obtained from a human donor in good health. Some clones in this sample may be carry-over from other donors' samples. CDR3 amino acids: CASSSFSRTSSDNEQFF.